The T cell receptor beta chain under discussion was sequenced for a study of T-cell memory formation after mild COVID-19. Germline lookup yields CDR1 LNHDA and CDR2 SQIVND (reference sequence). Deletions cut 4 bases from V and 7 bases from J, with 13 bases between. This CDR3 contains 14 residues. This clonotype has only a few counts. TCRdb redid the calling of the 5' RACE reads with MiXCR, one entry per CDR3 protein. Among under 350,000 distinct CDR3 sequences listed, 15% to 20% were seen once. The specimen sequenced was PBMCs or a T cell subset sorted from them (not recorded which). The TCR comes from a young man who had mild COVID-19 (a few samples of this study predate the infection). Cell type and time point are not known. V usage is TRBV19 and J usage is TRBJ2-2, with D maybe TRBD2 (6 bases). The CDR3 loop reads CASSTLSRGGELFF. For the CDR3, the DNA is TGTGCCAGTAGTACTCTCTCGCGGGGCGGGGAGCTGTTTTTT. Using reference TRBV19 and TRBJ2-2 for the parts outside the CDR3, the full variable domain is DGGITQSPKYLFRKEGQNVTLSCEQNLNHDAMYWYRQDPGQGLRLIYYSQIVNDFQKGDIAEGYSVSREKKESFPLTVTSAQKNPTAFYLCASSTLSRGGELFFGEGSRLTVL.